This T cell receptor beta chain was profiled in a study of T cell responses to AZD1222 COVID-19 vaccine (dated by TCRdb to the early 2020s). Turning to the overall study: AZD1222 recipients with second doses at about 4 weeks or about 12 weeks were pooled, because spike-specific TCR depth and breadth did not differ between schedules. A total of just over 230 trial participants underwent TCR sequencing, of whom around 200 received two doses of AZD1222 and about 25 received two doses of the MenACWY control vaccine. Trial participants were enrolled by age into 18-55, 56-69 and 70-plus year subgroups, with roughly 160, 29 and 62 TCR-sequenced participants respectively.

The CDR3 regions of human TCRbeta chains were analyzed by immunosequencing. The authors' analysis ran thus. Repertoire TCRs were checked for matches against a reference library of SARS-CoV-2-specific TCRs that had been generated using the MIRA antigen-specificity platform. Breadth was defined as the fraction of unique TCRs that were SARS-CoV-2-associated, and depth was defined as the fraction of total T cells that were SARS-CoV-2-associated. Each spike-specific TCR was assigned to its reactive spike region and to a CD4 or CD8 class using the MIRA data. Log10-transformed breadth and depth values were compared by one-way ANOVA with Sidak's multiple comparisons tests. TCRdb took over this immuneACCESS table, retaining in-frame rearrangements with V and J assigned. Such tables are incomplete; in checked studies, under half of the missing clones stem from an unresolved V gene, and the remainder is unexplained. V and J calls and clone size are copied from that table; D and trimming were computed from the DNA. The sample contains 75,000 to 95,000 clones, around nine tenths of them found a single time. 4.2% of the sample is taken by the ten largest.

The time point label, as the study defines it: baseline before first vaccination. Samples from vaccinated people were obtained from the UK trials COV001 and COV002, which included a single-blind randomized controlled phase 2/3 trial of AZD1222 (ChAdOx1 nCoV-19) in healthy adults. Trial participant PBMC samples were collected at day 0 and day 28 after the second dose for TCRbeta chain sequencing. As regards this clone: Its antigen target is currently unknown. No base qualities exist here, and no much larger clone lies one base off it.

Results the study describes overall, beyond this receptor: A significant rise in spike-specific TCR breadth and depth was observed after two AZD1222 doses relative to day 0 and relative to MenACWY recipients. The 56-69-year group was small, and its depth increase did not reach significance, likely because of low power. Most participants were white British and females outnumbered males, and the authors suggested that clonal diversity may have been underestimated. Conclusions about previously exposed vaccinees are limited, since just six or seven AZD1222 recipients were seropositive for SARS-CoV-2 at baseline. The vaccine-associated CD4 TCRs covered the entire spike protein, and the dominant responses fell in regions 160-218 and 743-854. Because no day 14 peak-response samples were available, the repertoires could be characterized only after the peak T cell response. Reportedly, almost half of the unique spike-specific TCRs recognized epitopes lying outside the regions that are mutated in the B.1.351 and B.1.1.7 variants.

Specimen: peripheral blood, collected on day 0 of AZD1222 vaccination. The clonotype was recovered from an adult in good health.

DNA sequence: TGCGCCACCCCCTGGGGGGGCCCCTCCATCTCTGGAAACACCATATATTTT. This sequence encodes CATPWGGPSISGNTIYF. The rearranged chain carries TRBV10-1 and TRBJ1-3, with a weak D call of TRBD1 (6 bases match). The germline ends are 22 bases apart after V is trimmed by 10 bases and J by 0 bases. Sequences WNHNN (CDR1) and SYGVQD (CDR2) are obtained from the germline V gene (reference sequence). The CDR3, from cysteine to phenylalanine, totals 17 residues. Only the CDR3 DNA stays, 51 bases, in frame from base 1.